The following is a T cell receptor (beta chain) sequence with its context. V lost 3 bases and J 1 base, leaving 17 bases between the germline ends. The CDR3 is 16 residues long. CDR1 SGHRS and CDR2 YFSETQ come from the germline V gene. Sequencing used immunoSEQ multiplex PCR; TCRdb keeps in-frame clones, though not all of them. The profile shows roughly 150,000 clones, approximately 90% of them singletons. The sample belongs to a study of control samples from healthy donors and cancer patients. The V gene is TRBV5-1, the J gene TRBJ2-7; D is possibly TRBD2 (5 bases). This receptor was obtained from a woman aged 30 to 39 in good health. Sequenced: blood. The CDR3 region is CASSSGISPFSYEQYF. CDR3 DNA sequence: TGCGCCAGCAGCTCGGGGATTAGCCCGTTTTCCTACGAGCAGTACTTC.